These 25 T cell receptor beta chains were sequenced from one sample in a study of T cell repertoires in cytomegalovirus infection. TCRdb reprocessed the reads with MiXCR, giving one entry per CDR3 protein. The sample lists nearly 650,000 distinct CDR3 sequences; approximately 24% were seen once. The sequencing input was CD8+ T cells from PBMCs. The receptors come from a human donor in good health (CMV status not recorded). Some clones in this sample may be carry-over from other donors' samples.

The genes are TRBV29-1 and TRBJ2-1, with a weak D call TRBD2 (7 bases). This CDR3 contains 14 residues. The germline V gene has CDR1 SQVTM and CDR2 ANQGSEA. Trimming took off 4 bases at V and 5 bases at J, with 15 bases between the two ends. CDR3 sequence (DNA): TGCAGCGTTGCAACGGGGGGCGCGGACAATGAGCAGTTCTTC. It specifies CSVATGGADNEQFF.

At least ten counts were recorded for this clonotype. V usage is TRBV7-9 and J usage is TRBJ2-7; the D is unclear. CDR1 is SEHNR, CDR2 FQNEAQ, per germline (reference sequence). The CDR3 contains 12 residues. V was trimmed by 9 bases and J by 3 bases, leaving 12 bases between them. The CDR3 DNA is TGTGCCAGTTCAGTGCCGATCTACGAGCAGTACTTC. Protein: CASSVPIYEQYF. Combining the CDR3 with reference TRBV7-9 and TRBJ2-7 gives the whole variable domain DTGVSQNPRHKITKRGQNVTFRCDPISEHNRLYWYRQTLGQGPEFLTYFQNEAQLEKSRLLSDRFSAERPKGSFSTLEIQRTEQGDSAMYLCASSVPIYEQYFGPGTRLTVT.

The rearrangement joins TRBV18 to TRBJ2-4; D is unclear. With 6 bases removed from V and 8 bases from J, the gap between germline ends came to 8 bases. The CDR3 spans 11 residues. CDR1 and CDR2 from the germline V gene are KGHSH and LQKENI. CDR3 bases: TGTGCCAGCTCCCAAGACGACATTCAGTACTTC. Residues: CASSQDDIQYF.

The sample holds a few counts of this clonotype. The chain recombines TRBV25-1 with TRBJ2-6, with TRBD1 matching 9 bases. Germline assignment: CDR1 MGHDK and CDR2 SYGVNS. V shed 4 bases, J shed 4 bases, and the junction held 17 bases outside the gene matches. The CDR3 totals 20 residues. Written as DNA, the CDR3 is TGTGCCAGCAGTGGTCTTCGGACAGGGGCGGCGGGCCTGGGGGCCAACGTCCTGACTTTC. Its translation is CASSGLRTGAAGLGANVLTF.

The chain's CDR3 is CASRPSGGGNEQFF. CDR3 DNA sequence: TGTGCCAGCAGACCAAGCGGGGGGGGCAATGAGCAGTTCTTC. The rearrangement uses TRBV27 and TRBJ2-1, with 10 positions matching TRBD2. The CDR3 spans 14 residues. J gave up 6 bases and V 6 bases, and 5 bases lay outside the gene matches. Germline values: CDR1 MNHEY, CDR2 SMNVEV (reference sequence).

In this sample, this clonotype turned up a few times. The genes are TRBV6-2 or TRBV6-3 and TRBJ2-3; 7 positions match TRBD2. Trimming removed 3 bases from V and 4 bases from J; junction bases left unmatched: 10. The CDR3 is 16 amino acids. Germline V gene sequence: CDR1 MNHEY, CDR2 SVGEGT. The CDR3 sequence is CASSYLSVAGPDTQYF. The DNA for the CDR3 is TGTGCCAGCAGTTATCTCTCGGTAGCGGGCCCAGATACGCAGTATTTT.

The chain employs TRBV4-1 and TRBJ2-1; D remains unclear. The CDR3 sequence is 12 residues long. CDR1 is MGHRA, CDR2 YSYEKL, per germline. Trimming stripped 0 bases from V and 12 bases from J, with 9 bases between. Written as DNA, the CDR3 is TGCGCCAGCAGCCAAGATCAGGTTCGGCAGTTCTTC. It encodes CASSQDQVRQFF.

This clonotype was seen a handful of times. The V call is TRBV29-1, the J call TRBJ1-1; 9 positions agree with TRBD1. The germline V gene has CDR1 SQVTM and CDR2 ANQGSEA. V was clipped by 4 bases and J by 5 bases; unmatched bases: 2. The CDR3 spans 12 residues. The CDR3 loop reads CSVATGGTEAFF. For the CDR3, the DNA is TGCAGCGTTGCGACAGGGGGAACTGAAGCTTTCTTT.

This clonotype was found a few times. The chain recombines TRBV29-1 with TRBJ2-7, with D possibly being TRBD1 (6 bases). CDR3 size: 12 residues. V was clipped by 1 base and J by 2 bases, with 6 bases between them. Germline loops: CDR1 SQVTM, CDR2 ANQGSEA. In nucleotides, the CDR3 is TGCAGCGTTGAAGGACAGGCCTACGAGCAGTACTTC. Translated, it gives CSVEGQAYEQYF.

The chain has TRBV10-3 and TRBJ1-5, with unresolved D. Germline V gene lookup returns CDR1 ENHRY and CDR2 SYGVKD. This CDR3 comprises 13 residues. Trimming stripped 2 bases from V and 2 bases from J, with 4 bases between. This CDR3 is CAISETGNQPQHF. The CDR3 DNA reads TGTGCCATCAGTGAGACCGGCAATCAGCCCCAGCATTTT.

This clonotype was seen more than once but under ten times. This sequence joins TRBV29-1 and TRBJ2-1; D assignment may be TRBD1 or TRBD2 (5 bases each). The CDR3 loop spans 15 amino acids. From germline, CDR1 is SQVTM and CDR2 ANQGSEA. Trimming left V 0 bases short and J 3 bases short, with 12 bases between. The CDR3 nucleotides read TGCAGCGTTGAAGATGTGGGGGTGGTCTACAATGAGCAGTTCTTC. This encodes CSVEDVGVVYNEQFF.

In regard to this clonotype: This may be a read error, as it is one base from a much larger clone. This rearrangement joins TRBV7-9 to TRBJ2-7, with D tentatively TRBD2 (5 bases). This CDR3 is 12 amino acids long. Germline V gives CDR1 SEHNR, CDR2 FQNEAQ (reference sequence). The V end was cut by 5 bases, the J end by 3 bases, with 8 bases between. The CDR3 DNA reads TGTGCCAGCAGCCAGGACTTCTACGAGCAGTACGTC. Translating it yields CASSQDFYEQYV.

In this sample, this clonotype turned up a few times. The CDR3 protein is CAISESGGGRPDTQYF. The CDR3 region has the DNA TGTGCCATCAGTGAGTCCGGCGGGGGAAGGCCAGATACGCAGTATTTT. The rearrangement uses TRBV10-3 and TRBJ2-3; 7 positions match TRBD2. The CDR3 length is 16 residues. The germline CDR1 and CDR2 sequences are ENHRY and SYGVKD. V lost 0 bases to trimming and J lost 4 bases; unmatched junction nucleotides: 7.

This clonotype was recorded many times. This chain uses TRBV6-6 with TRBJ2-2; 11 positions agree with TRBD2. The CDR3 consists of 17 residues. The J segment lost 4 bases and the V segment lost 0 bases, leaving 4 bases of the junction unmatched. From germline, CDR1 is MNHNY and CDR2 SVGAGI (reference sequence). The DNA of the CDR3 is TGTGCCAGCAGTTACTCCTCTAGCGGGGGGACCACCGGGGAGCTGTTTTTT. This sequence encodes CASSYSSSGGTTGELFF.

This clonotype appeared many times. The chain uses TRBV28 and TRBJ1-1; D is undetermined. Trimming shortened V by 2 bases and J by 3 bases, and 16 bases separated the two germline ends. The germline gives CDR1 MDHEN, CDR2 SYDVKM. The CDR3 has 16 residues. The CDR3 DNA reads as TGTGCCAGCAGTTTAAACATAGCGGGATCGGACACTGAAGCTTTCTTT. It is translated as CASSLNIAGSDTEAFF.

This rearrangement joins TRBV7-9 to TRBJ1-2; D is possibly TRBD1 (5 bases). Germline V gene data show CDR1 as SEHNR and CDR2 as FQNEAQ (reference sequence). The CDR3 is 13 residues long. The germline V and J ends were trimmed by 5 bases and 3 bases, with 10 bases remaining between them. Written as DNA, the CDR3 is TGTGCCAGCAGCCCTGGACACTACTATGGCTACACCTTC. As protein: CASSPGHYYGYTF.

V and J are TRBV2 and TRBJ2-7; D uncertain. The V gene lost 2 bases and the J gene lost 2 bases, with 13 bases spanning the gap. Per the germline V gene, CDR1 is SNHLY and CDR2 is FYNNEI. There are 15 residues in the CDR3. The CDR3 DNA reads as TGTGCCAGCAGTGAAATTGAACGACGGCCCTACGAGCAGTACTTC. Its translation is CASSEIERRPYEQYF.

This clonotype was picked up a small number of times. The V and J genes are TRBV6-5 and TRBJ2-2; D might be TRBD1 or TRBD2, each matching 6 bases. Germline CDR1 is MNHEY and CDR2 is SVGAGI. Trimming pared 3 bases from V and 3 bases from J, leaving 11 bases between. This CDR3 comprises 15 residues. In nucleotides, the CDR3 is TGTGCCAGCAGTTATCCGGGGGCCTACACCGGGGAGCTGTTTTTT. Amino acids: CASSYPGAYTGELFF.

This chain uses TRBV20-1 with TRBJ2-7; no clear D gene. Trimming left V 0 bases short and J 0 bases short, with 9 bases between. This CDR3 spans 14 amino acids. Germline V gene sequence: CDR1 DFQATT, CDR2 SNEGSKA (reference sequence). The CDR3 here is CSARDPGYSYEQYF. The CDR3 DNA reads TGCAGTGCTAGAGATCCGGGCTACTCCTACGAGCAGTACTTC.

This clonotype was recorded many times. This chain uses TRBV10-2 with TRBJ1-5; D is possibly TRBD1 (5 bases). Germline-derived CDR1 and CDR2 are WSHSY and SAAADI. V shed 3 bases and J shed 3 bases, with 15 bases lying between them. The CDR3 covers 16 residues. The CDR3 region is CASSDRIGGVNQPQHF. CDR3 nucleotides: TGCGCCAGCAGTGACCGGATTGGGGGAGTCAATCAGCCCCAGCATTTT.

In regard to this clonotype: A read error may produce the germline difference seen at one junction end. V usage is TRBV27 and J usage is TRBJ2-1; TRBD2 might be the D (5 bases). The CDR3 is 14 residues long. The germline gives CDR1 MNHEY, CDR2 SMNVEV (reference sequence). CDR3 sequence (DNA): TGTGCCTGCAGGTCCACCCTCTTAGGCCTGGAGGAGTTCTTC. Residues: CACRSTLLGLEEFF.

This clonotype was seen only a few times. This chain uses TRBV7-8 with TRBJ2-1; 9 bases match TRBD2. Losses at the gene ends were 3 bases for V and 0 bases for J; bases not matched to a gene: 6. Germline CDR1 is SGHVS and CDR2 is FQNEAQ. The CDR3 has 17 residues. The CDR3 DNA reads TGTGCCAGCAGCTTTCAAGCGGGGGGTAGCTCCTACAATGAGCAGTTCTTC. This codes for CASSFQAGGSSYNEQFF.

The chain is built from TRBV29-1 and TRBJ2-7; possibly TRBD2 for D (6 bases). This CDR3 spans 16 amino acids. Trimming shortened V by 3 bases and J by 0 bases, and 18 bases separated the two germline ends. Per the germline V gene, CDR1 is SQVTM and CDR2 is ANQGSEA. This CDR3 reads CSVEGVRRGDSYEQYF. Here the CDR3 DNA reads TGCAGCGTTGAGGGAGTAAGGCGGGGAGACTCCTACGAGCAGTACTTC.

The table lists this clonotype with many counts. The CDR3 here is CASYVTWDGYNEQFF. The CDR3 nucleotides read TGTGCCAGCTATGTCACTTGGGACGGCTACAATGAGCAGTTCTTC. J is TRBJ2-1 and V is TRBV7-9; D may be TRBD1 or TRBD2 (5 bases each). Between the trimmed V and J ends, which lost 8 bases and 3 bases, there was a span of 17 bases. Germline values: CDR1 SEHNR, CDR2 FQNEAQ (reference sequence). The CDR3 runs to 15 residues.

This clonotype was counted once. CDR3: CASSGGALETQYF. The DNA for the CDR3 is TGTGCCAGCAGCGGGGGGGCCCTGGAGACCCAGTACTTC. The chain is built from TRBV9 and TRBJ2-5; the D gene could be TRBD1 or TRBD2 (6 bases each). The CDR3 runs to 13 residues. V lost 3 bases to trimming and J lost 5 bases, with 11 bases between them. The germline gives CDR1 SGDLS, CDR2 YYNGEE.